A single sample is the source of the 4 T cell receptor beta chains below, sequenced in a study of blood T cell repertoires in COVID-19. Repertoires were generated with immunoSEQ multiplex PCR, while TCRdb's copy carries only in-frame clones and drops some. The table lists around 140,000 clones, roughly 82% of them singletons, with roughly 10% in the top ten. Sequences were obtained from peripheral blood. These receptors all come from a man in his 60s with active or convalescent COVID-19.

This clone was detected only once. The CDR3 loop is CAISGSPQDTQYF. The CDR3 region has the DNA TGTGCCATCAGCGGGTCCCCCCAGGATACGCAGTATTTT. The chain couples TRBV6-6 to TRBJ2-3, with D perhaps TRBD2 (6 bases). CDR3 length: 13 amino acids. CDR1 and CDR2 from the germline V gene are MNHNY and SVGAGI (reference sequence). Trimming removed 10 bases at V and 6 bases at J, with 17 bases between.

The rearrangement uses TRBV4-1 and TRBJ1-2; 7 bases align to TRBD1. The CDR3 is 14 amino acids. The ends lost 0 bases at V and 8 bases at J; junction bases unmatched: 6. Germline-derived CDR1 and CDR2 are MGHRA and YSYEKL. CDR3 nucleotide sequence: TGCGCCAGCAGCCAAGAAAAGGGGGCCTCAGGCTACACCTTC. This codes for CASSQEKGASGYTF.

In DNA form, the CDR3 reads TGTGCCAGTAGTATAGTCGGCTCTGGAAACACCATATATTTT. Translation gives CASSIVGSGNTIYF. The chain recombines TRBV19 with TRBJ1-3; the D is unclear. The germline V gene encodes CDR1 LNHDA and CDR2 SQIVND (reference sequence). This CDR3 is built from 14 residues. Trimming took off 1 base at V and 0 bases at J, with 4 bases between the two ends.

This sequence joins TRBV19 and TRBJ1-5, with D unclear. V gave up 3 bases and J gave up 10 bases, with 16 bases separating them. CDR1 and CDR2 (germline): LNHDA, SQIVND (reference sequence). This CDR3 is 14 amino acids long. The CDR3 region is CASSMSTFEDPQHF. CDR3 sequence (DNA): TGTGCCAGTAGTATGTCGACCTTTGAGGATCCCCAGCATTTT.